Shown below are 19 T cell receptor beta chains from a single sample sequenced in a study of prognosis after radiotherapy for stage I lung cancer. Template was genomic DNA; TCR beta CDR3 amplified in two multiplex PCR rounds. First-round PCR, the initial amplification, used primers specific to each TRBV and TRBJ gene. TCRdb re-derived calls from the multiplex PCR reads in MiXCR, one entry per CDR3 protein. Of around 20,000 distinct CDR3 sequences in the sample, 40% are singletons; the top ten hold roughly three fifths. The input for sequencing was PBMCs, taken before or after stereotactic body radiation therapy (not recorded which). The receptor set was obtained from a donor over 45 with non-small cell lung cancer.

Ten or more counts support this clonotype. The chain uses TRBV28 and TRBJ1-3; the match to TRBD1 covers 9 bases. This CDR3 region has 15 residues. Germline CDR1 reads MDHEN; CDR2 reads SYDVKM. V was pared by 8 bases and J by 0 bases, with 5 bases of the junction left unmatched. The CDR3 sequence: CASSGTGSSGNTIYF. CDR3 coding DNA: TGTGCCAGCTCCGGGACAGGGTCCTCTGGAAACACCATATATTTT.

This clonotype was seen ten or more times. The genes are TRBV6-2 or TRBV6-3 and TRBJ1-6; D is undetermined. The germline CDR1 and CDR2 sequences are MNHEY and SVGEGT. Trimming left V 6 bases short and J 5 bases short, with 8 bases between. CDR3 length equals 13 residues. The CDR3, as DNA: TGTGCCAGCAGGCGGGTGAATAATTCACCCCTCCACTTT. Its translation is CASRRVNNSPLHF.

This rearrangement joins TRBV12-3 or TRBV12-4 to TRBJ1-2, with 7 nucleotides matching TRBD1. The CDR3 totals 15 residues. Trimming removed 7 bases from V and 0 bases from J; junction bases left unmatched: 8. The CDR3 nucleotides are TGTGCCAGCAATGACAGGGTCCTGACTAACTATGGCTACACCTTC. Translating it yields CASNDRVLTNYGYTF.

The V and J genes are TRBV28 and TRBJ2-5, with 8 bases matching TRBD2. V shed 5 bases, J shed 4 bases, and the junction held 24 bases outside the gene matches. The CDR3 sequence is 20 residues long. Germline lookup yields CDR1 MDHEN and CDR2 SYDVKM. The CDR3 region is CASSVRWRTIGRVFGETQYF. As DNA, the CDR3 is TGTGCCAGCAGTGTTAGGTGGAGGACTATCGGGAGGGTTTTCGGAGAGACCCAGTACTTC.

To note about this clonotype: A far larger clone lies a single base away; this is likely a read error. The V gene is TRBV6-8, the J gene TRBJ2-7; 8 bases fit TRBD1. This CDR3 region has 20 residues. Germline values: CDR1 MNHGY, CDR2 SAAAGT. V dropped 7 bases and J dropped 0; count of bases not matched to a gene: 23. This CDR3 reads CASNPRLWTGPSASSYEQYF. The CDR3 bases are TGTGCCAGCAATCCGCGTCTATGGACAGGGCCTAGCGCGAGCTCCTACGAGCAGTACTTC.

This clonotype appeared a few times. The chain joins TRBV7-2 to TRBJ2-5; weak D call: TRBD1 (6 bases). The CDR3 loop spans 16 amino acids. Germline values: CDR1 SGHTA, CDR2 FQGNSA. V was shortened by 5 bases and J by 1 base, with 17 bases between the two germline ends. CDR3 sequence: CASSPPGKGGQETQYF. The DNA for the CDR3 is TGTGCCAGCAGCCCTCCCGGGAAAGGGGGCCAAGAGACCCAGTACTTC.

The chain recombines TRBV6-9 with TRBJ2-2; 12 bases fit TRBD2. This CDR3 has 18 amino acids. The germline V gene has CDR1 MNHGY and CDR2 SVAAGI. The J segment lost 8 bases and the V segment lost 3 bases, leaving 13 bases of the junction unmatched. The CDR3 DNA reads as TGTGCCAGCAGTTACGCGATTGGACTAGCGGGATTCGCTGGGGAGCTGTTTTTT. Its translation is CASSYAIGLAGFAGELFF.

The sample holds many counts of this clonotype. CDR3 sequence: CASSLSPSTYEQYF. The CDR3 nucleotides read TGTGCCAGCAGCTTATCCCCATCTACCTACGAGCAGTACTTC. The gene calls are TRBV7-2 and TRBJ2-7; D call uncertain. This CDR3 contains 14 residues. The V end was cut by 2 bases, the J end by 2 bases, with 10 bases between. The germline CDR1 and CDR2 sequences are SGHTA and FQGNSA.

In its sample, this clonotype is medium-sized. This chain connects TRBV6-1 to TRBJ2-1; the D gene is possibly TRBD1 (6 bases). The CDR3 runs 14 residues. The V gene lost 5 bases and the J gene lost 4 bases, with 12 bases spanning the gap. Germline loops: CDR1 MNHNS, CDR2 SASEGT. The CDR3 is CASSLSGAYNEQFF. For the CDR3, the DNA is TGTGCCAGCAGTCTCTCAGGGGCATACAATGAGCAGTTCTTC.

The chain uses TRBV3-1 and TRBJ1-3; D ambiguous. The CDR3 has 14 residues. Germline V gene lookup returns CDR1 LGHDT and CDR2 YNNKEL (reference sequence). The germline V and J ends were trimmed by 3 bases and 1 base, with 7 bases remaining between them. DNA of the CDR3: TGTGCCAGCAGCCAGGCCATATCTGGAAACACCATATATTTT. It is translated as CASSQAISGNTIYF.

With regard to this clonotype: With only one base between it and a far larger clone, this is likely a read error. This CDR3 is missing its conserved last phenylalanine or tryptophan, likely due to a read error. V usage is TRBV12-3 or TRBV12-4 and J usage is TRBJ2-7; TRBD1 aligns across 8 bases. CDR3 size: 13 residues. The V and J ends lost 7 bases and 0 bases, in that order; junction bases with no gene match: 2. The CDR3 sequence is CASKGQDSYEQYL. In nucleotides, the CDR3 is TGTGCCAGCAAGGGACAGGACTCCTACGAGCAGTACTTA.

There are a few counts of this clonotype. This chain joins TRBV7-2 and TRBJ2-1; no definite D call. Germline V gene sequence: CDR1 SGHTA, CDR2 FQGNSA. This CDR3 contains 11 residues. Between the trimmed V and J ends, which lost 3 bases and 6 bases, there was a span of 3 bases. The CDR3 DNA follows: TGTGCCAGCAGCTTGGGCAATGAGCAGTTCTTC. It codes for CASSLGNEQFF.

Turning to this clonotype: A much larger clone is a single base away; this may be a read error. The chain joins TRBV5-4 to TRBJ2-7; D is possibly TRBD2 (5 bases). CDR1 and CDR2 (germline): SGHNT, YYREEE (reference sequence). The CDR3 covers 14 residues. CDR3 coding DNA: TGTGCCAGCAACTTGGACGTCGGGGACTACGAGCAGTACTTC. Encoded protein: CASNLDVGDYEQYF.

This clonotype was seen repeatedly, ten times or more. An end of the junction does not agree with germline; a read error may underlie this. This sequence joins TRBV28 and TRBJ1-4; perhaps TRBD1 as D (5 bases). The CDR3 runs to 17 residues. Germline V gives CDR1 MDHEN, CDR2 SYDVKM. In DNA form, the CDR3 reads TGTGCCAGCACCCCCGGAGGGGTACTTACCCCAAATGAAAAACTGTTTTTC. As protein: CASTPGGVLTPNEKLFF. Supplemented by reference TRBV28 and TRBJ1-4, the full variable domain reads DVKVTQSSRYLVKRTGEKVFLECVQDMDHENMFWYRQDPGLGLRLIYFSYDVKMKEKGDIPEGYSVSREKKERFSLILESASTNQTSMYLCASTPGGVLTPNEKLFFGSGTQLSVL.

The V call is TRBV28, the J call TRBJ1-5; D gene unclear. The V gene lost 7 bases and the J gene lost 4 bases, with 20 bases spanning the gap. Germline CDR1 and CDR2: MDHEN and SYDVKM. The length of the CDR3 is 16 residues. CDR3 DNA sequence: TGTGCCAGCACCCGGTGGGGTGCTATTGGTAATCAGCCCCAGCATTTT. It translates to CASTRWGAIGNQPQHF.

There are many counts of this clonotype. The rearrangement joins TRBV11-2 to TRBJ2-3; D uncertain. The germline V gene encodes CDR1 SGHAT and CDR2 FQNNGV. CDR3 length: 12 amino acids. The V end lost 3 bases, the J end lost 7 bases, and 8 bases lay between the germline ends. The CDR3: CASSLAAHTQYF. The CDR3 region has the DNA TGTGCCAGCAGCTTGGCAGCCCATACGCAGTATTTT.

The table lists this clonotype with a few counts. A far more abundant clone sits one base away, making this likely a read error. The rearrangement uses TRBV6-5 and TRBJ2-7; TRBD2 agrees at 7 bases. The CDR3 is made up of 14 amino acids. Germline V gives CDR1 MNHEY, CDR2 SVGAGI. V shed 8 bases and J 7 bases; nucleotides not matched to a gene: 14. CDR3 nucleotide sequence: TGTGCCAGCGCGGGGGTGGCGGTAGAGAGGGAGCAGTACTTC. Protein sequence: CASAGVAVEREQYF.

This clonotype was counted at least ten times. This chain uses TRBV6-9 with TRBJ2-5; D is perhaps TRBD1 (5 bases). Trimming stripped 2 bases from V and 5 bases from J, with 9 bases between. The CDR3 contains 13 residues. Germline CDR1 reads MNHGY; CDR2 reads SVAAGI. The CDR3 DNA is TGTGCCAGCAGTTATCAGGGATTGGAGACCCAGTACTTC. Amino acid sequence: CASSYQGLETQYF.

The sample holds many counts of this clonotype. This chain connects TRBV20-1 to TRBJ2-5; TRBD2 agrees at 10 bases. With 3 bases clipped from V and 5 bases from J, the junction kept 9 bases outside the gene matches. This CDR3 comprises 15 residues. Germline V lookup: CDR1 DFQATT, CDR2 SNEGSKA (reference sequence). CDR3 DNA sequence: TGCAGTGCTAGGGGAAGCGGGAGGGCCGCGGAGACCCAGTACTTC. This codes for CSARGSGRAAETQYF.